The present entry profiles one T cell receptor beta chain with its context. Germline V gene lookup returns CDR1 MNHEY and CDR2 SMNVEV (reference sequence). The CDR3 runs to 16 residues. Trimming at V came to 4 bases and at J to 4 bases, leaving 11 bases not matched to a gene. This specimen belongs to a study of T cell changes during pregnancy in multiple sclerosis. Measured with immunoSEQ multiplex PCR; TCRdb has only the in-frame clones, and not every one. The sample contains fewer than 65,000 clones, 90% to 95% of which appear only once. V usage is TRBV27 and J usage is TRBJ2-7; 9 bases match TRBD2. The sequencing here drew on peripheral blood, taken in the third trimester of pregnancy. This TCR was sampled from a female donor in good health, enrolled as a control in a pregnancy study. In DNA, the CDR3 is TGTGCCAGCAGTTCCCCCTTAATAGCGGGAGTTTACGAGCAGTACTTC. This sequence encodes CASSSPLIAGVYEQYF.